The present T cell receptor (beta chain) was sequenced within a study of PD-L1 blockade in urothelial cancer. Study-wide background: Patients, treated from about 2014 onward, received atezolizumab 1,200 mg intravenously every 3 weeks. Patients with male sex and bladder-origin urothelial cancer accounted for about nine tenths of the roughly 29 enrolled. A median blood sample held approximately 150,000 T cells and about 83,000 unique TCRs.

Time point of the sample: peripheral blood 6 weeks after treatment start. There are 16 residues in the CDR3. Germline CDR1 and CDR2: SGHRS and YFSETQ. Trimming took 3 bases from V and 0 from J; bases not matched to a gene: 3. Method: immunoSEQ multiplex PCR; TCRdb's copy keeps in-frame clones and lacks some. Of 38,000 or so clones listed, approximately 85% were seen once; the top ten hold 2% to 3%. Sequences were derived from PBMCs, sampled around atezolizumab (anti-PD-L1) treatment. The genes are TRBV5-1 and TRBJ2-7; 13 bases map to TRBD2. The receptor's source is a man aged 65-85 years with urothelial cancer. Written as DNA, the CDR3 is TGCGCCAGCAGCTCGGGACTAGCGGGGTACTCCTACGAGCAGTACTTC. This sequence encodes CASSSGLAGYSYEQYF.